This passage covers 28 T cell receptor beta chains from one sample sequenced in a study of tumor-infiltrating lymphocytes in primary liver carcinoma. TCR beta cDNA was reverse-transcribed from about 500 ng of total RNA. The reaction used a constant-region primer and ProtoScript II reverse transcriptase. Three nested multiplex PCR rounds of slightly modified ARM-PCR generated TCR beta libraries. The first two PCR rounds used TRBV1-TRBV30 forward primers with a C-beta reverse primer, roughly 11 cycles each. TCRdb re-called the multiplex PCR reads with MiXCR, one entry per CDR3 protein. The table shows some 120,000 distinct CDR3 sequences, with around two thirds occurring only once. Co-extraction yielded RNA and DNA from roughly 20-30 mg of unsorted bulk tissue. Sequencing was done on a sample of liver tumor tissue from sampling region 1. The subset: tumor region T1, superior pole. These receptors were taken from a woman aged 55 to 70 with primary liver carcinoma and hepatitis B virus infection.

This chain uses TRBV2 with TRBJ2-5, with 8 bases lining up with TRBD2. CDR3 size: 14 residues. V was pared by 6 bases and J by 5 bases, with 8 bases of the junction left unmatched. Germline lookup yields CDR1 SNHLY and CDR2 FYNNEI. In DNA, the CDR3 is TGTGCCAGCAGATCCGGGACTAGGGCGGAGACCCAGTACTTC. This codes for CASRSGTRAETQYF.

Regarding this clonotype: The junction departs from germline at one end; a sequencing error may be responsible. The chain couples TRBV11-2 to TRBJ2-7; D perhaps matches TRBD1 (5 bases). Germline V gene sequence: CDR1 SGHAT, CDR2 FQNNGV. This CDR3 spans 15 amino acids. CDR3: CASSLDLARVHEQYF. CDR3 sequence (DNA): TGCGCCAGCAGCTTAGATTTGGCCAGGGTCCACGAGCAGTACTTC. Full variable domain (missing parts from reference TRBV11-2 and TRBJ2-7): EAGVAQSPRYKIIEKRQSVAFWCNPISGHATLYWYQQILGQGPKLLIQFQNNGVVDDSQLPKDRFSAERLKGVDSTLKIQPAKLEDSAVYLCASSLDLARVHEQYFGPGTRLTVT.

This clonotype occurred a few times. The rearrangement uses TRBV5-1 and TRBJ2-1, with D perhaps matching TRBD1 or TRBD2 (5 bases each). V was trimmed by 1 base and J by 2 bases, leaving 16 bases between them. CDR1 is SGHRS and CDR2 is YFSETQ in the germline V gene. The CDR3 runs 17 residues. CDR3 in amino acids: CASSLRGGLGTYNEQFF. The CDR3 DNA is TGCGCCAGCAGCTTGAGGGGCGGACTGGGGACCTACAATGAGCAGTTCTTC.

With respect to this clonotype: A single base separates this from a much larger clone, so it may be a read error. CDR3 residues: CASSSRTGGGGTQYF. Written as DNA, the CDR3 is TGTGCCAGCAGCTCTCGGACAGGGGGCGGTGGTACGCAGTATTTT. This chain uses TRBV7-8 with TRBJ2-3; TRBD1 matches 11 bases. The germline gives CDR1 SGHVS, CDR2 FQNEAQ. The CDR3 is 15 amino acids. J gave up 8 bases and V 4 bases, and 8 bases lay outside the gene matches. The full variable domain, rest sourced from reference TRBV7-8 and TRBJ2-3, is GAGVSQSPRYKVAKRGQDVALRCDPISGHVSLFWYQQALGQGPEFLTYFQNEAQLDKSGLPSDRFFAERPEGSVSTLKIQRTQQEDSAVYLCASSSRTGGGGTQYFGPGTRLTVL.

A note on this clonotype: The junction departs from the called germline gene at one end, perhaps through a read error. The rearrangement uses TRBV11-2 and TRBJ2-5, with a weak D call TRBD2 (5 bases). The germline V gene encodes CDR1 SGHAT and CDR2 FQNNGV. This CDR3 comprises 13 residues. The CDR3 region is CTSSPNFAGTQYF. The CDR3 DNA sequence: TGTACCAGCAGTCCCAACTTTGCGGGGACCCAGTACTTC.

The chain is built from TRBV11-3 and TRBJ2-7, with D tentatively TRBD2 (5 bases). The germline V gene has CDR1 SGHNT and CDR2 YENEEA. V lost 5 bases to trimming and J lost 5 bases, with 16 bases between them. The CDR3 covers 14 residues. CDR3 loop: CASSLSGRVHEQYF. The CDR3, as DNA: TGTGCCAGCAGCCTAAGCGGTCGGGTGCACGAGCAGTACTTC.

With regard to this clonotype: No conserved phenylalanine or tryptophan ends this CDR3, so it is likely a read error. The CDR3 region has the DNA TGTGCCAGTAGCTTAACTAGCGGGAGCGAGCAGTACCCC. Translation: CASSLTSGSEQYP. The chain combines TRBV11-2 with TRBJ2-7, with 11 bases that match TRBD2. Germline CDR1 SGHAT, CDR2 FQNNGV. The CDR3 has 13 residues.

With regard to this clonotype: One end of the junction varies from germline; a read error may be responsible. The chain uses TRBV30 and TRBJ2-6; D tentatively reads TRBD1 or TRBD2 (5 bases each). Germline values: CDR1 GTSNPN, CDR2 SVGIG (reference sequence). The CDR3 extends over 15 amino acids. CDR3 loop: CAWIEGNSGANVMTF. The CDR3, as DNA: TGTGCCTGGATCGAGGGGAACTCTGGGGCCAACGTCATGACTTTC. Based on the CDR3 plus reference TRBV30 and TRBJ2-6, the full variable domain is SQTIHQWPATLVQPVGSPLSLECTVEGTSNPNLYWYRQAAGRGLQLLFYSVGIGQISSEVPQNLSASRPQDRQFILSSKKLLLSDSGFYLCAWIEGNSGANVMTFGAGSRLTVL.

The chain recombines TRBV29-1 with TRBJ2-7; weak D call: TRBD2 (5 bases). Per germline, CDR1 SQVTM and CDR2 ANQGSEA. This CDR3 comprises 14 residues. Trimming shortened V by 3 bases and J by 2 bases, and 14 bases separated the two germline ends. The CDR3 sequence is CSVDPSRSAYEQYF. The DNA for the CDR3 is TGCAGCGTTGACCCTAGCAGGAGCGCCTACGAGCAGTACTTC.

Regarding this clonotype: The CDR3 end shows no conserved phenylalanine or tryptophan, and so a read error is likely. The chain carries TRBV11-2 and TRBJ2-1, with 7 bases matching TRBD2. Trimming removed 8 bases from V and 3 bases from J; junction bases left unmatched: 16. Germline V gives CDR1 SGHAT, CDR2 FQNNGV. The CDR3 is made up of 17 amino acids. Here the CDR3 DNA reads TGTGCCAGCTGCTCAACCGCCGGGACTAACGGCTACAATGAGCAGTTCCTC. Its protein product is CASCSTAGTNGYNEQFL.

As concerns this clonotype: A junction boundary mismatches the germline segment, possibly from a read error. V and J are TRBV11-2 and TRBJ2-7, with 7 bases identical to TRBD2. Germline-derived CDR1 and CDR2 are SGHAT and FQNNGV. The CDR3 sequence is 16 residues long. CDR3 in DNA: TGTGCCGGCAGCTTAAGGACTAGTGGGAGTGGCGACGAGCAGTACTTC. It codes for CAGSLRTSGSGDEQYF.

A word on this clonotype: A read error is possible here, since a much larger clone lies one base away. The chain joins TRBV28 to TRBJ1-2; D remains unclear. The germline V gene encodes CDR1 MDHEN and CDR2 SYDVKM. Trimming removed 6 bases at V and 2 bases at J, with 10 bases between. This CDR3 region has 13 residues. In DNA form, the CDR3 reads TGTGCCAGCAGCCCGAGACAAAACTATGGCTACACCTTC. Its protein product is CASSPRQNYGYTF.

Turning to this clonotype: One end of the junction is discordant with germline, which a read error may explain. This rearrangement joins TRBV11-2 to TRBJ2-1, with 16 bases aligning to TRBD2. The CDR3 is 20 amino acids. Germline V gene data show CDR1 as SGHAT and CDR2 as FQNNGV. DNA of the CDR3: TGTGCCAGCAGCCTAGACGGGACTAGCGGGAGGGGAATCGGGTTCAATGAGCAGTTCTTC. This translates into CASSLDGTSGRGIGFNEQFF.

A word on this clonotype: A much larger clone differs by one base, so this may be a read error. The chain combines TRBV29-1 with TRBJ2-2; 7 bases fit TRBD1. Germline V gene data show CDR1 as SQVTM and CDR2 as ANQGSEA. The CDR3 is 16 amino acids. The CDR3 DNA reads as TGCAGCGCAACAGGGGTCCCCTCTTTCAACACCGGGGAGCTGTATTTT. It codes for CSATGVPSFNTGELYF.

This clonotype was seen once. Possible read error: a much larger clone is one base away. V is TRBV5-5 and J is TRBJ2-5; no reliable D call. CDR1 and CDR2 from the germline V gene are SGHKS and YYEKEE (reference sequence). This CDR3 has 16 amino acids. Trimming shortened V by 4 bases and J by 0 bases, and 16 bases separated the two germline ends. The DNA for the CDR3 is TGTGCCAGCAGCCCCGTTCCCACATGCTACCAAGAGACCCAGTACTTC. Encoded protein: CASSPVPTCYQETQYF.

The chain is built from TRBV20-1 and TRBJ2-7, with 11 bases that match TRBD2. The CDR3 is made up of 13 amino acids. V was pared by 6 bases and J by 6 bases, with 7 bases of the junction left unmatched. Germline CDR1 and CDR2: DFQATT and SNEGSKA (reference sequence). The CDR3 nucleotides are TGCAGTGCCAGGACCGGGACTAGCGGCGAGCAGTACTTC. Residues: CSARTGTSGEQYF.

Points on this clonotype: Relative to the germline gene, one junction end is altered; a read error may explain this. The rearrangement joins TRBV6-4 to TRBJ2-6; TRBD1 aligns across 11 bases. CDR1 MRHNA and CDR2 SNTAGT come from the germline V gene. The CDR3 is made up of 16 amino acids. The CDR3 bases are TGTGCCGGCAGTGGGACAGGGGGCTCTGGGGCCAACGTCCTGACTTTC. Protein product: CAGSGTGGSGANVLTF.

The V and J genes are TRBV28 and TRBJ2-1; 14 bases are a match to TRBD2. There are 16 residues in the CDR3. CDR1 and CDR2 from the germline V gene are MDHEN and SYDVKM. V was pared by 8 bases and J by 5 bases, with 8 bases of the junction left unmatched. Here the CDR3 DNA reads TGTGCCAGCCCCCCCCCGGGACTAGCGGGAGACAATGAGCAGTTCTTC. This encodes CASPPPGLAGDNEQFF.

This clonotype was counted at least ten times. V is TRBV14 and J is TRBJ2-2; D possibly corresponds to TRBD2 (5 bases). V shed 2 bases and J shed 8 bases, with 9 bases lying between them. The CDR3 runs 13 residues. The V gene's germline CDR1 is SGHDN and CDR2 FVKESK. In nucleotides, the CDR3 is TGTGCCAGCAGCCAAAGTTTAGCGGGGGAGCTGTTTTTT. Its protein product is CASSQSLAGELFF.

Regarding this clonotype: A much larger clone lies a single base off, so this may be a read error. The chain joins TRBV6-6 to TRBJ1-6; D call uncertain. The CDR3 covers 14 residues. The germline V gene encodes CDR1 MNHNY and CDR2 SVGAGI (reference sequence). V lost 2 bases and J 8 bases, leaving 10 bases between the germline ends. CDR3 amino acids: CASSYKGEDSPLHF. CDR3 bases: TGTGCCAGCAGTTACAAGGGAGAGGATTCACCCCTCCACTTT.

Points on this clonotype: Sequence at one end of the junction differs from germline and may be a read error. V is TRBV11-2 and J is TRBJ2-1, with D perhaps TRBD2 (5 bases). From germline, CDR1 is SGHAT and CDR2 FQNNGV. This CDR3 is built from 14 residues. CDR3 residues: CTSSPDPRYREQLF. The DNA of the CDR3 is TGTACCAGCAGTCCGGACCCGAGGTATAGGGAGCAGCTCTTC.

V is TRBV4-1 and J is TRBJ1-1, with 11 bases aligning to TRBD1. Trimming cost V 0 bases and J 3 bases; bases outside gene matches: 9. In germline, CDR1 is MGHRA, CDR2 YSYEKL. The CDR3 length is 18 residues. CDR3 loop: CASSQDGQGAMVDTEAFF. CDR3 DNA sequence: TGCGCCAGCAGCCAAGATGGACAGGGGGCGATGGTGGACACTGAAGCTTTCTTT.

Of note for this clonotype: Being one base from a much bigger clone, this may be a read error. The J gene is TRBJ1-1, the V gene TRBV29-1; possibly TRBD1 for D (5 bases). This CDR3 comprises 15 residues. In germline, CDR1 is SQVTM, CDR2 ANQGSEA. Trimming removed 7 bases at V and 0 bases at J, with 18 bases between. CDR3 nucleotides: TGCAGCGGGCTTCGGGGGAGCCCTATGAACACTGAAGCTTTCTTT. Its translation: CSGLRGSPMNTEAFF.

CDR3 in amino acids: CASSPTSGSIAKDIQYF. Here the CDR3 DNA reads TGCGCCAGCAGCCCGACTAGCGGGAGTATTGCCAAAGATATTCAGTACTTC. J is TRBJ2-4 and V is TRBV5-1; the match to TRBD2 covers 12 bases. V lost 4 bases, J lost 10 bases, and 15 bases stayed unmatched. This CDR3 region has 17 residues. Germline V lookup: CDR1 SGHRS, CDR2 YFSETQ.

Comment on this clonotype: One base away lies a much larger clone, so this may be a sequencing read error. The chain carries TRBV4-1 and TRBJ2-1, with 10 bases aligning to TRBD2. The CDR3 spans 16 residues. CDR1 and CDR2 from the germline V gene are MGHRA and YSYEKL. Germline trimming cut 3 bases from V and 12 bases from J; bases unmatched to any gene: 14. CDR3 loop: CASSHGLAGERRGQFF. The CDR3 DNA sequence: TGCGCCAGCAGCCATGGGCTAGCGGGAGAGAGGAGGGGGCAGTTCTTC.

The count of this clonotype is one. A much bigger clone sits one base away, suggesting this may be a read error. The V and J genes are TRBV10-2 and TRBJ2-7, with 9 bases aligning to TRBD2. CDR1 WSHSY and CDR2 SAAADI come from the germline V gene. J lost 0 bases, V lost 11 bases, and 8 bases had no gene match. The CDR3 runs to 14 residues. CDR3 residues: CAGKETSGSYEQYF. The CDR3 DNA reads TGCGCCGGCAAAGAGACTAGCGGCTCCTACGAGCAGTACTTC.

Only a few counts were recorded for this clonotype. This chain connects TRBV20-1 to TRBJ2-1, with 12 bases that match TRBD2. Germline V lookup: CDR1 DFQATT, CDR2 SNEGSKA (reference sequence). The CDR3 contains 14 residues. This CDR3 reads CSVVRTSGTDEQFF. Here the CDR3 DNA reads TGCAGCGTAGTGAGGACTAGCGGGACCGATGAGCAGTTCTTC.

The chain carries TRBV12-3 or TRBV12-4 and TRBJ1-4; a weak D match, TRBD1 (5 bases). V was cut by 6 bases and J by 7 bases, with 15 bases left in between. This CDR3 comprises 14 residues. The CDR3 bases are TGTGCCAGCAGCACTGGGGGGGGAGTTGAAAAACTGTTTTTT. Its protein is CASSTGGGVEKLFF.